This T cell receptor (beta chain) derives from a study of blood T cell repertoires in COVID-19. For the study at large: COVID-19 samples, acute and convalescent, were from the United States, Italy and Spain.

CDR3 length: 17 amino acids. J lost 0 bases, V lost 4 bases, and 3 bases had no gene match. The germline V gene has CDR1 SGHTA and CDR2 FQGTGA. The table came from immunoSEQ multiplex PCR; TCRdb's copy has only in-frame clones and leaves some out. The table shows approximately 90,000 clones, with 85% occurring only once. V gene TRBV7-3 combines with J gene TRBJ2-6; 10 bases fit TRBD2. The origin of this receptor is an elderly man with acute or convalescent COVID-19. Material for sequencing was peripheral blood. Here the CDR3 reads CASSSSGGNSGANVLTF. The CDR3 DNA follows: TGTGCCAGCAGCTCTAGCGGGGGCAACTCTGGGGCCAACGTCCTGACTTTC.